Shown below are 26 T cell receptor beta chains from a single sample sequenced in a study of blood T cell repertoires in COVID-19. Sequencing was performed with immunoSEQ multiplex PCR; in TCRdb, only in-frame clones are kept and a portion is missing. The sample yields roughly 64,000 clones, 75% to 85% seen once. Material: peripheral blood. These receptors were obtained from a woman aged 55-70 years with acute or convalescent COVID-19.

The chain uses TRBV19 and TRBJ1-5; a possible D gene is TRBD1 (5 bases). The V gene's germline CDR1 is LNHDA and CDR2 SQIVND (reference sequence). The CDR3 runs to 15 residues. The V and J ends lost 3 bases and 2 bases respectively, with 11 bases between them. CDR3 sequence reads: CASSMYSRGNQPQHF. Here the CDR3 DNA reads TGTGCCAGTAGTATGTATAGCAGGGGCAATCAGCCCCAGCATTTT.

DNA for the CDR3: TGCGCCAGTAAAGACGGGGGGACAGGGATAACAGATACGCAGTATTTT. Translation gives CASKDGGTGITDTQYF. The rearrangement uses TRBV5-1 and TRBJ2-3; 9 positions agree with TRBD1. Trimming cost V 8 bases and J 3 bases; bases outside gene matches: 13. The CDR3 is 16 residues long. Germline-derived CDR1 and CDR2 are SGHRS and YFSETQ.

On this clone: No DNA is shown, since the ends of the CDR3 on it are uncertain; the CDR3 is the one TCRdb lists. This chain connects TRBV21-1 to TRBJ2-7; the table's D call TRBD1 went unverified against the DNA. TRBV21-1 corresponds to a pseudogene. Ends included, the CDR3 has 17 residues. The CDR3 reads CATPLWGQGDLLGEQYF.

This clone was seen more than once but under ten times. This chain joins TRBV5-1 and TRBJ2-7, with 9 bases identical to TRBD1. The junction had 7 bases not matched to a gene; V was cut back by 2 bases and J by 4 bases. The CDR3 is made up of 15 amino acids. Germline-derived CDR1 and CDR2 are SGHRS and YFSETQ. The CDR3 DNA follows: TGCGCCAGCAGCTTAGGGACAGGGAATATGTACGAGCAGTACTTC. Encoded protein: CASSLGTGNMYEQYF.

The chain joins TRBV10-3 to TRBJ1-2, with 8 bases aligning to TRBD1. Trimming cost V 6 bases and J 6 bases; bases outside gene matches: 12. The CDR3 extends over 15 amino acids. The V gene's germline CDR1 is ENHRY and CDR2 SYGVKD. The DNA for the CDR3 is TGTGCCATCAGCCCCGCCTTTGACAGGGGCCATGGCTACACCTTC. It is translated as CAISPAFDRGHGYTF.

This clone has ten or more counts. The chain uses TRBV3-1 (or the pseudogene TRBV3-2) and TRBJ2-3; D is uncertain. This CDR3 comprises 15 residues. V lost 1 base, J lost 0 bases, and 8 bases lay in between. Germline-derived CDR1 and CDR2 are LGHDT and YNNKEL (reference sequence). CDR3 region: CASSQGQFSTDTQYF. CDR3 DNA: TGTGCCAGCAGCCAAGGACAATTTAGCACAGATACGCAGTATTTT.

The V call is TRBV5-1, the J call TRBJ2-3, with D possibly TRBD2 on 6 matching bases. With 2 bases removed from V and 0 bases from J, the gap between germline ends came to 7 bases. The CDR3 loop spans 14 amino acids. The germline V gene encodes CDR1 SGHRS and CDR2 YFSETQ. CDR3: CASSFRGSTDTQYF. The CDR3 bases are TGCGCCAGCAGCTTCCGGGGGAGCACAGATACGCAGTATTTT. The full variable domain, completed using reference TRBV5-1 and TRBJ2-3, is KAGVTQTPRYLIKTRGQQVTLSCSPISGHRSVSWYQQTPGQGLQFLFEYFSETQRNKGNFPGRFSGRQFSNSRSEMNVSTLELGDSALYLCASSFRGSTDTQYFGPGTRLTVL.

The rearrangement joins TRBV7-3 to TRBJ2-3; 10 nucleotides align to TRBD2. The germline gives CDR1 SGHTA, CDR2 FQGTGA. Trimming at V came to 1 base and at J to 5 bases, leaving 9 bases not matched to a gene. The CDR3 has 17 amino acids. The CDR3 loop reads CASSLRRSSGGKDTQYF. CDR3 DNA sequence: TGTGCCAGCAGCTTAAGGCGGTCTAGCGGGGGAAAAGATACGCAGTATTTT. Together with reference TRBV7-3 and TRBJ2-3, the CDR3 gives the full variable domain: GAGVSQTPSNKVTEKGKYVELRCDPISGHTALYWYRQSLGQGPEFLIYFQGTGAADDSGLPNDRFFAVRPEGSVSTLKIQRTERGDSAVYLCASSLRRSSGGKDTQYFGPGTRLTVL.

This clone is medium-sized by share. The chain is built from TRBV7-2 and TRBJ2-7; 7 bases agree with TRBD1. The CDR3 is 15 amino acids. The trim removed 5 bases at V and 5 bases at J, leaving 12 bases unmatched. Germline loops: CDR1 SGHTA, CDR2 FQGNSA. The CDR3 protein is CASSTKPTGPHEQYF. In nucleotides, the CDR3 is TGTGCCAGCAGCACAAAACCGACAGGGCCCCACGAGCAGTACTTC.

The chain couples TRBV3-1 (or the pseudogene TRBV3-2) to TRBJ2-3, with 14 bases identical to TRBD2. The germline CDR1 and CDR2 sequences are LGHDT and YNNKEL (reference sequence). The CDR3 runs to 16 residues. Losses at the gene ends were 4 bases for V and 6 bases for J; bases not matched to a gene: 6. CDR3 amino acids: CASSLTSGGASDTQYF. The DNA for the CDR3 is TGTGCCAGCAGCCTGACTAGCGGGGGGGCCTCGGATACGCAGTATTTT.

V usage is TRBV6-5 and J usage is TRBJ1-2; 9 nucleotides agree with TRBD1. V lost 5 bases and J lost 7; bases outside the gene matches: 8. The V gene's germline CDR1 is MNHEY and CDR2 SVGAGI. CDR3 size: 14 residues. In DNA form, the CDR3 reads TGTGCCAGCAGTCACGGGACAGGGAGATCTGGCTACACCTTC. Translation gives CASSHGTGRSGYTF.

Worth noting for this clone: Other nucleotide sequences in the sample specify the same CDR3. The chain uses TRBV3-1 (or the pseudogene TRBV3-2) and TRBJ2-3; 7 bases line up with TRBD2. The CDR3 runs to 14 residues. Losses at the gene ends were 1 base for V and 5 bases for J; bases not matched to a gene: 3. The germline gives CDR1 LGHDT, CDR2 YNNKEL (reference sequence). CDR3 amino acids: CASSQGTRVDTQYF. DNA of the CDR3: TGTGCCAGCAGCCAAGGGACTAGGGTAGATACGCAGTATTTT.

The genes are TRBV3-1 (or the pseudogene TRBV3-2) and TRBJ2-3; a weak D match, TRBD1 (6 bases). Deletions cut 1 base from V and 4 bases from J, with 12 bases between. The V gene's germline CDR1 is LGHDT and CDR2 YNNKEL (reference sequence). The CDR3 extends over 15 amino acids. The CDR3 here is CASSQGAGASDTQYF. The CDR3 region has the DNA TGTGCCAGCAGCCAAGGAGCAGGGGCCTCAGATACGCAGTATTTT.

This clone was observed a single time. The V call is TRBV3-1 (or the pseudogene TRBV3-2), the J call TRBJ2-1; 11 bases agree with TRBD2. The CDR3 runs 17 residues. Germline CDR1 reads LGHDT; CDR2 reads YNNKEL (reference sequence). V was pared by 2 bases and J by 3 bases, with 6 bases of the junction left unmatched. CDR3 DNA sequence: TGTGCCAGCAGCCAAATTAGCGGGGGGGCGGTCTACAATGAGCAGTTCTTC. This gives the protein CASSQISGGAVYNEQFF.

This clone was picked up a small number of times. V and J are TRBV5-1 and TRBJ2-5; 14 bases align to TRBD2. Germline CDR1 SGHRS, CDR2 YFSETQ. V gave up 3 bases and J gave up 6 bases; unmatched junction bases: 4. This CDR3 region has 15 residues. This CDR3 is CASSSGTSGGQTQYF. The CDR3 DNA is TGCGCCAGCAGCTCCGGGACTAGCGGGGGTCAGACCCAGTACTTC.

Only one count was recorded for this clone. The gene calls are TRBV15 and TRBJ1-2; 7 positions match TRBD1. CDR3 length equals 15 residues. The germline V gene has CDR1 LNHNV and CDR2 YYDKDF (reference sequence). V was clipped by 1 base and J by 6 bases; unmatched bases: 8. CDR3 sequence: CATSRGEGARDGYTF. The CDR3 region has the DNA TGTGCCACCAGCAGAGGTGAGGGGGCGCGTGATGGCTACACCTTC.

The chain combines TRBV5-6 with TRBJ1-1, with TRBD1 matching 9 bases. The CDR3 is 14 amino acids. The V segment lost 4 bases and the J segment 5 bases; nucleotides outside the gene matches: 6. CDR1 and CDR2 (germline): SGHDT, YYEEEE. Written as DNA, the CDR3 is TGTGCCAGCAGCCCGGACAGGGGATCAACTGAAGCTTTCTTT. This translates into CASSPDRGSTEAFF.

The chain joins TRBV5-1 to TRBJ2-3; TRBD2 matches 8 bases. The CDR3 is 14 residues long. Germline trimming cut 4 bases from V and 4 bases from J; bases unmatched to any gene: 5. CDR1 SGHRS and CDR2 YFSETQ come from the germline V gene. The CDR3 region has the DNA TGCGCCAGCAGCAGCGGGGGCGGAGCAGATACGCAGTATTTT. The encoded protein is CASSSGGGADTQYF.

This clone occurred a few times. Other DNA sequences within the sample encode an identical CDR3. The chain carries TRBV5-1 and TRBJ2-6; D gene unclear. V was clipped by 4 bases and J by 1 base, with 9 bases between them. This CDR3 is 15 amino acids long. Germline loops: CDR1 SGHRS, CDR2 YFSETQ. The CDR3 sequence: CASSPSLSGANVLTF. The CDR3, as DNA: TGCGCCAGCAGCCCCTCGCTATCTGGGGCCAACGTCCTGACTTTC.

The chain has TRBV6-4 and TRBJ1-2; the D is unclear. The length of the CDR3 is 9 residues. Trimming took 7 bases from V and 5 from J, leaving 2 bases between them. Germline assignment: CDR1 MRHNA and CDR2 SNTAGT. Here the CDR3 reads CASTYGYTF. CDR3 in DNA: TGTGCCAGCACTTATGGCTACACCTTC.

The rearrangement links TRBV12-3 or TRBV12-4 to TRBJ1-2, with a possible D match to TRBD1 (5 bases). V was trimmed by 0 bases and J by 8 bases, leaving 10 bases between them. There are 13 residues in the CDR3. The CDR3 DNA reads TGTGCCAGCAGTTTAGCAGGGGCGCGCGGCTACACCTTC. Its protein product is CASSLAGARGYTF.

J is TRBJ2-3 and V is TRBV4-2; 11 nucleotides match TRBD2. Germline values: CDR1 LGHNA, CDR2 YNFKEQ. V shed 4 bases, J shed 3 bases, and the junction held 15 bases outside the gene matches. This CDR3 is built from 19 residues. The CDR3: CASSLRWGSGGAGTDTQYF. CDR3 bases: TGTGCCAGCAGCCTAAGGTGGGGTAGCGGGGGGGCCGGGACAGATACGCAGTATTTT.

The chain has TRBV9 and TRBJ2-1; tentative D call: TRBD2 (6 bases). CDR1 and CDR2 from the germline V gene are SGDLS and YYNGEE. The CDR3 spans 12 residues. Trimming took 1 base from V and 8 from J, leaving 7 bases between them. The chain's CDR3 is CASSVWGDEQFF. The CDR3 DNA sequence: TGTGCCAGCAGCGTATGGGGGGATGAGCAGTTCTTC.

This chain connects TRBV24-1 to TRBJ2-5; D is possibly TRBD1 (5 bases). The V end was cut by 3 bases, the J end by 3 bases, with 7 bases between. This CDR3 has 13 amino acids. The germline gives CDR1 KGHDR, CDR2 SFDVKD. The CDR3 DNA reads TGTGCCACCAGTGATGACAGAAAAGAGACCCAGTACTTC. It specifies CATSDDRKETQYF.

The table lists this clone with a few counts. The chain joins TRBV3-1 (or the pseudogene TRBV3-2) to TRBJ1-6; TRBD1 matches 7 bases. The CDR3 sequence is 15 residues long. Unmatched junction bases numbered 6, after V lost 0 bases and J lost 10 bases. The germline V gene encodes CDR1 LGHDT and CDR2 YNNKEL (reference sequence). DNA for the CDR3: TGTGCCAGCAGCCAAGATGACAGGGAGGAATCACCCCTCCACTTT. Translating gives CASSQDDREESPLHF.

The chain is built from TRBV19 and TRBJ1-4; 9 bases fit TRBD1. The germline V gene encodes CDR1 LNHDA and CDR2 SQIVND (reference sequence). After removal of 8 bases from V and 2 bases from J, the junction contained 6 bases not matched to a gene. The CDR3 runs to 15 residues. The DNA of the CDR3 is TGTGCCAGTGCTGGACAGGGGCCTACTAATGAAAAACTGTTTTTT. Translated: CASAGQGPTNEKLFF.